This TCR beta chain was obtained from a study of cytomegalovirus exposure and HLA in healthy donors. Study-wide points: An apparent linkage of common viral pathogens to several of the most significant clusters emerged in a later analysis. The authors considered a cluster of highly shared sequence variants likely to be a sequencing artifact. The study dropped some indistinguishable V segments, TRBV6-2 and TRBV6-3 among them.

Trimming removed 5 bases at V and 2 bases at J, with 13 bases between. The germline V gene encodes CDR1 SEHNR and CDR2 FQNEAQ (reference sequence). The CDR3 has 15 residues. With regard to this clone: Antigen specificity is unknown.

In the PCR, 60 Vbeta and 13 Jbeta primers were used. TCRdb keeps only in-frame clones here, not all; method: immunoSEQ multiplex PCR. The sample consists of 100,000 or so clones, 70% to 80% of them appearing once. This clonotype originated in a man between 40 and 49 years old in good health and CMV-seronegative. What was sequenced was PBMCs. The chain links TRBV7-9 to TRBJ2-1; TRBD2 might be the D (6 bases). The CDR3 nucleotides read TGTGCCAGCAGCCCCGGGACTGAGACCTACAATGAGCAGTTCTTC. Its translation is CASSPGTETYNEQFF.